This T cell receptor (beta chain) was sequenced during a study of cytomegalovirus exposure and HLA in healthy donors. Findings and caveats of the study: Specificity for CMV antigens was confirmed in vitro for a few of the CMV-associated chains.

The table lists this clone with a few counts. What it recognizes is unknown. Unmatched junction bases numbered 17, after V lost 6 bases and J lost 9 bases. The CDR3 contains 17 residues. The germline V gene encodes CDR1 SGHRS and CDR2 YFSETQ. PCR was performed using 60 Vbeta and 13 Jbeta primers. Produced via immunoSEQ multiplex PCR; TCRdb's table is partial and in-frame only. The data show 180,000 or so clones, roughly a tenth seen once. Sequencing was done on a sample of PBMCs. This chain joins TRBV5-1 and TRBJ2-1, with 11 bases matching TRBD2. The sequence came from a woman in her twenties or thirties in good health and CMV-seropositive. The DNA for the CDR3 is TGCGCCAGCAATGGTAAAAGCGGGCTAGCGGGAGGAGGTGAGCAGTTCTTC. This gives the protein CASNGKSGLAGGGEQFF.